This TCR beta chain was sequenced in a study of shared clonotypes between healthy human individuals (TCRdb year 2020). For context, the study as a whole: The cohort included three men and a couple of women between 18 and 49 years of age. To increase sequencing depth and limit assay-specific biases, TCR repertoire library preparation and sequencing were carried out by different laboratories using diverse techniques. Per donor, leukapheresis produced somewhere between about 0.85 and 9.5 billion PBMCs. For each donor, CD4 naive and CD4 memory were each run on three plates, CD8 naive on two plates, and CD8 memory on one plate. To estimate repertoire size and how much clonotype sharing occurs between individuals, the study deeply sequenced the blood TCR repertoires of several healthy adults.

Healthy HIV-negative adults with no recently reported acute infections or vaccinations were included as donors. Every donor was a Caucasian adult living in Nashville, Tennessee, USA. CD4+ T cells were enriched through magnetic negative selection, after which naive cells were positively selected on CD45RA and the remaining negative fraction served as the memory subset. After blood collection by leukapheresis, PBMCs were isolated using Ficoll-Histopaque density gradient centrifugation and then cryopreserved in the vapor phase of liquid nitrogen. Analytical flow cytometry was used to check the purity and quantity of every magnetically sorted T cell population. Each sorted fraction had its genomic DNA isolated and then quantified by UV absorbance on a Nanodrop 2000c. Of note for this clone: This receptor's antigen is unknown. No base quality information exists; no much larger clone differs at one position.

General conclusions and limits of the study: Sampling was restricted to blood, and TCR repertoires in tissue are likely to differ from TCR repertoires in blood. Naive subsets generally had larger estimated clonotype richness than memory subsets. Because the study included a small number of donors, the genetic and exposure-history diversity represented was limited. Pairwise subsampling indicated that sequencing depth was expected to affect the degree of clonotype sharing among donors. Rarefaction of sorted-subset datasets indicated incomplete sequencing despite the large sequencing depth. Compared with non-shared clonotypes, clonotypes shared by all four sorted-subset donors had higher generation probabilities. Sharing across a handful of donors was observed for around 5% of naive CD4, about 3.2% of naive CD8, 2.3% of memory CD4, and roughly 0.43% of memory CD8 clonotypes.

CDR1 and CDR2 were assigned from the germline V gene (reference sequence) as SSHAT and FNYEAQ. Trimming removed 8 bases from V and 5 bases from J, leaving 16 bases between the germline ends. Its CDR3 holds 13 amino acids, cysteine through phenylalanine. Only CDR3 DNA remains: 39 bases, in frame from the first base. Using the deep immunoSEQ assay, multiplex PCR amplified TCR CDR3 regions from genomic DNA. For each cell subset, the extracted genomic DNA was distributed evenly across all wells of several immunoSEQ 96-well plates, and each plate served as one replicate. For sorted subsets, around 200 ng genomic DNA, equal to tens of thousands of T cell genomes, was loaded into each replicate PCR. The purified libraries were quantified using a Qubit 3.0 fluorometer, sized with a Bioanalyzer 2100, and then quantified again using the KAPA Library Quantification kit. Each immunoSEQ 96-well plate was sequenced on its own single-read 150-cycle Illumina NextSeq 550 flow cell. The published analysis was carried out like this. Because the immunoSEQ output held only junctional sequences and lacked quality scores, the filtering could not match the filtering applied to full-length reads. Sequences were annotated with PyIR, a Python wrapper for IgBLAST v1.9, using IMGT germline references to assign V/J genes and CDR3. Reads with weak V/J assignments (E-value above 1e-6), missing CDR3, stop codons, out-of-frame junctions, or ambiguous translated residues were removed. A V3J clonotype was defined by an identical inferred V gene, J gene, and CDR3 amino acid sequence. Percentage overlap between repertoires was computed as shared unique clonotypes divided by the size of the smaller repertoire. Three approaches were used to assess repertoire richness: RTK rarefaction, the Chao1 estimator, and Recon v2.1 estimates of unobserved clonotypes. Generation probabilities were computed with OLGA for all TCRbeta clonotypes obtained by the gDNA method from several donors. This is the immuneACCESS table as TCRdb keeps it, with only in-frame sequences that have V and J called. A part of the clones is gone; compared with another copy, unresolved V genes explain less than half, and the rest is unexplained. The V and J calls and the clone size are those of that table, but D and trimming were determined from the DNA. For this sample the table gives over 2 million clones, of which 85% to 95% were detected only once. The biggest ten clones account for 0.3% to 0.4% of the sample.

The chain joins TRBV7-7 to TRBJ2-7; the D region possibly corresponds to TRBD2 (7 bases align). The sample comprised naive CD4+ T cells from PBMCs. The meaning of the sample's cell subset or site label: CD45RA+ positively selected. The clonotype was recovered from a man between 18 and 29 years old in good health. Some clones in this sample may be carry-over from other donors' samples. The CDR3 in this case is CASSLRGGHEQYF. The DNA is as follows: TGTGCCAGCTCCTTAAGGGGGGGTCACGAGCAGTACTTC.